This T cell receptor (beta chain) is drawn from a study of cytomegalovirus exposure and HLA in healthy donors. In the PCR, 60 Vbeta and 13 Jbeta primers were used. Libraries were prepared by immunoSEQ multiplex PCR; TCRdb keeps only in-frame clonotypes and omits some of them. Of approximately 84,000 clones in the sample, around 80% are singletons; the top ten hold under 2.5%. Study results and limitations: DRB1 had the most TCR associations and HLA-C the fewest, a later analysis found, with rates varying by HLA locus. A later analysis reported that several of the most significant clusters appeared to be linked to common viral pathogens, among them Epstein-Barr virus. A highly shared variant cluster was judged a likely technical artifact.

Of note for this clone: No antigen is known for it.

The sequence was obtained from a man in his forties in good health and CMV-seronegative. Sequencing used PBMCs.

CDR3 nucleotide sequence: TGTGCCAGCAGCGTATCGGGACTAGGCTCCCGCGGGCAGTTCTTC. Residues: CASSVSGLGSRGQFF. V usage is TRBV9 and J usage is TRBJ2-1, with 8 bases identical to TRBD2. The J segment lost 12 bases and the V segment lost 1 base, leaving 12 bases of the junction unmatched. Germline values: CDR1 SGDLS, CDR2 YYNGEE. There are 15 residues in the CDR3.